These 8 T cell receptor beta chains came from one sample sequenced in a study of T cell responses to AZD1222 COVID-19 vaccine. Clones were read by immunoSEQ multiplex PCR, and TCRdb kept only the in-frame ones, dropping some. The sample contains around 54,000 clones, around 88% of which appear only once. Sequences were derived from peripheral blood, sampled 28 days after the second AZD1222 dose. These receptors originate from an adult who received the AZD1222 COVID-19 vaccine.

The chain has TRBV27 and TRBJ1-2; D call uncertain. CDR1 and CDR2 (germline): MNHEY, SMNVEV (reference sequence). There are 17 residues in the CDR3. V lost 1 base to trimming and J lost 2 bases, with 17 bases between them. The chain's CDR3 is CASSLFARSGRNYGYTF. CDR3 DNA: TGTGCCAGCAGTTTATTCGCTCGGTCAGGTCGGAACTATGGCTACACCTTC.

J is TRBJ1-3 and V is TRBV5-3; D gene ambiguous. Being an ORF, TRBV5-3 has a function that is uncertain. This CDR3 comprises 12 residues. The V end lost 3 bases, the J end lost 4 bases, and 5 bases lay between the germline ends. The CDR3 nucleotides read TGTGCCAGAAGCTCCGAAGGAAACACCATATATTTT. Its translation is CARSSEGNTIYF.

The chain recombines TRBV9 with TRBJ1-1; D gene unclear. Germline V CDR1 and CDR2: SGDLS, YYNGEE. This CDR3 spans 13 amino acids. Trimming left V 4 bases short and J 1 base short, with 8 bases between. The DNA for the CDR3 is TGTGCCAGCAGCCTGACACCGAACACTGAAGCTTTCTTT. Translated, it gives CASSLTPNTEAFF. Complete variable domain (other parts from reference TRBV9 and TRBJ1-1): DSGVTQTPKHLITATGQRVTLRCSPRSGDLSVYWYQQSLDQGLQFLIQYYNGEERAKGNILERFSAQQFPDLHSELNLSSLELGDSALYFCASSLTPNTEAFFGQGTRLTVV.

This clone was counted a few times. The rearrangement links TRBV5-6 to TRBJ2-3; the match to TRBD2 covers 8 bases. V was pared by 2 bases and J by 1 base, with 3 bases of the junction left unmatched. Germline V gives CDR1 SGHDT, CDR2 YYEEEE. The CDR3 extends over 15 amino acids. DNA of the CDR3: TGTGCCAGCAGCTTAGCGGGGGTCCGCACAGATACGCAGTATTTT. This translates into CASSLAGVRTDTQYF. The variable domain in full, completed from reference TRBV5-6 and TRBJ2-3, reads DAGVTQSPTHLIKTRGQQVTLRCSPKSGHDTVSWYQQALGQGPQFIFQYYEEEERQRGNFPDRFSGHQFPNYSSELNVNALLLGDSALYLCASSLAGVRTDTQYFGPGTRLTVL.

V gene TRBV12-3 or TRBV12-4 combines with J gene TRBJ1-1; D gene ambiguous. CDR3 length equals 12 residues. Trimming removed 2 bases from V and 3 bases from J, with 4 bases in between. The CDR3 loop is CASSLLYTEAFF. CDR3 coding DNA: TGTGCCAGCAGTTTACTGTACACTGAAGCTTTCTTT.

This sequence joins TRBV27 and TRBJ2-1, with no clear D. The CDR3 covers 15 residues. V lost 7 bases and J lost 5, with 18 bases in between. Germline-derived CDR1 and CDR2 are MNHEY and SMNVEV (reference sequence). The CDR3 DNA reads TGTGCCAGCAAGCGAGGCGGTGGTACGCACAATGAGCAGTTCTTC. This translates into CASKRGGGTHNEQFF.

The chain's CDR3 is CASSLSSGDYGYTF. DNA of the CDR3: TGTGCCAGCAGCTTATCATCCGGGGACTATGGCTACACCTTC. The V gene is TRBV7-2, the J gene TRBJ1-2; D gene ambiguous. Germline CDR1 and CDR2: SGHTA and FQGNSA. The CDR3 spans 14 residues. The germline V and J ends were trimmed by 2 bases and 3 bases, with 10 bases remaining between them.

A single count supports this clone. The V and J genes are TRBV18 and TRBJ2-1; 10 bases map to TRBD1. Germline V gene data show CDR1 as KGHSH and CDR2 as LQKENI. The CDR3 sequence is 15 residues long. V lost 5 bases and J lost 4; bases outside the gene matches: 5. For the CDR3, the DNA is TGTGCCAGCTCAACCCGGGACAGGGGATACAATGAGCAGTTCTTC. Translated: CASSTRDRGYNEQFF.